This T cell receptor beta chain was recorded in a study of Ad26.COV2.S vaccination and SARS-CoV-2 variants. General observations from the study: Vaccinated individuals (as opposed to placebo recipients) had higher spike-specific TCR breadth. CD8+ and CD4+ T cells specific for spike reportedly responded with substantial breadth after vaccination.

Treatment here: roughly 18 received Ad26.COV2.S at low or high dose, single or two shots; several received placebo; per-sample allocation not given. Specimens were obtained on day 63 following the first vaccine or placebo injection. The study used a vaccine consisting of an Ad26 vector that expressed Wuhan-strain SARS-CoV-2 spike. Notes on this clone: Its antigen is unknown.

The V end was cut by 5 bases, the J end by 1 base, with 17 bases between. Looked up from germline, CDR1 is SGHAT and CDR2 is FQNNGV. The CDR3 contains 16 residues. Sequenced by immunoSEQ multiplex PCR; TCRdb stores in-frame clones only, minus some. The repertoire holds 300,000 to 400,000 clones, roughly 87% seen once, with roughly 3.2% in the top ten. This sample comprised peripheral blood, obtained in a trial of Ad26.COV2.S vaccine versus placebo. The clonotype comes from a person aged 18-65 years who received the Ad26.COV2.S COVID-19 vaccine or a placebo. The chain combines TRBV11-2 with TRBJ1-1; tentative D call: TRBD1 (5 bases). CDR3 DNA sequence: TGTGCCAGCAGCCCCTTGGTTTGGGGCTCGAACACTGAAGCTTTCTTT. Encoded protein: CASSPLVWGSNTEAFF.